This TCR beta chain was recovered during a study of cytomegalovirus exposure and HLA in healthy donors. Overall study findings and caveats: In a later analysis, V- and J-gene trimming of beta chains associated with a DCLRE1C missense variant, replicated independently. It was reported that the classifier diagnosed cytomegalovirus status with high specificity and sensitivity in both the original and validation cohorts. As was reported, the HLA-A and HLA-B alleles of most subjects were accurately predicted from TCR beta sequences. In vitro experiments confirmed that a few CMV-associated chains were specific for CMV antigens.

It was with 60 Vbeta and 13 Jbeta primers that the PCR ran. Profiled with immunoSEQ multiplex PCR; TCRdb holds only in-frame clones, not every one. The sample lists 150,000 to 200,000 clones, 79% seen once, with approximately 4.7% in the top ten. Germline V gives CDR1 LNHDA, CDR2 SQIVND (reference sequence). This CDR3 has 19 amino acids. V was shortened by 6 bases and J by 2 bases, with 26 bases between the two germline ends. This clone appeared once. Its antigen is as yet unknown. This receptor was identified in a woman aged 25 to 39 in good health and CMV-seropositive. Sequenced input: PBMCs. The rearrangement links TRBV19 to TRBJ1-5; D ambiguous. In DNA, the CDR3 is TGTGCCAGTAGCATCCTACTCATCCGAAGTGCGGAGCGCAATCAGCCCCAGCATTTT. Protein product: CASSILLIRSAERNQPQHF.